This T cell receptor beta chain was profiled in a study of CD8 T cells in Susac syndrome (dated by TCRdb to 2018 to 2020). For context, the study as a whole: The study used repertoire sequencing to test whether antigen drove CD8+ T cell activation and differentiation in Susac syndrome. Broad study findings and their caveats: The number of individuals in the TCR sequencing and HLA analysis was acknowledged as relatively small.

A remark on this clonotype: What antigen it recognizes has not been identified. No base-level quality is on record; no much larger clone is a single base apart.

Peripheral blood CD8+ and CD4+ T cells from healthy donors, Susac syndrome patients and multiple sclerosis patients were profiled by high-throughput TCR beta sequencing. The healthy donors served as controls matched for age and sex. Bulk CD8+ and CD4+ T cells were purified by magnetic negative isolation, whereas CD8+ TEMRA cells were enriched by FACS. Blood was drawn into EDTA tubes, processed within 24 hours, and PBMCs were isolated by density gradient centrifugation. PBMCs intended for TCR sequencing were cryopreserved in liquid nitrogen and thawed later in a water bath at 37 degrees C. The sorted or isolated CD4+, CD8+ and CD8+ TEMRA cells had a purity of 90% or higher. There are 13 amino acids in the CDR3, from cysteine to phenylalanine inclusive. The DNA shown is the 39-base CDR3, in frame from base 1. Deletion took 0 bases off V and 5 bases off J, with a span of 7 bases between the germline ends. Sequences MNHEY (CDR1) and SVGEGT (CDR2) are obtained from the germline V gene.

RNA was extracted using the RNeasy kit, and roughly 0.45 to 1 microgram was reverse transcribed with random hexamers. TCR beta CDR3 regions were amplified with the immunoSEQ multiplex PCR assay covering 54 Vbeta and 13 Jbeta segments. PCR amplification bias was corrected using a synthetic template baseline for primer optimization and computational correction. Concerning the study's data processing: Only productive sequences were kept, with reads annotated to V, D and J genes according to IMGT and analyzed in immunoSEQ Analyzer. Clonality was computed as one minus Shannon entropy normalized by log2 of the number of productive unique sequences. For each patient and control, public and private clones were evaluated within the 100 most prevalent clones. Clones were defined as Susac-specific when absent from the healthy and MS cohorts, from about a thousand published viral clones and from other ImmuneACCESS disease sequences. TCRdb reprocessed the public reads (quality trimming at Q25 with fastp, clone calling with MiXCR) and kept in-frame beta chains. For every CDR3 protein sequence, its rows merge into one entry that carries the most common genes and DNA. None of the V and J calls come from the authors' own analysis; TCRdb made them. The sample contains fewer than 250,000 distinct CDR3 sequences, roughly 92% of them found a single time. The top ten clones comprise around 0.096% of the sample.

Sample: CD4+ T cells from PBMCs. The origin of this receptor is a human donor in good health. The sequence joins TRBV6-2 or TRBV6-3 to TRBJ1-2; the D gene is not confidently resolved. The nucleotide sequence reads as follows: TGTGCCAGCAGTTACTCGATGGAGTATGGCTACACCTTC. Its product reads: CASSYSMEYGYTF.